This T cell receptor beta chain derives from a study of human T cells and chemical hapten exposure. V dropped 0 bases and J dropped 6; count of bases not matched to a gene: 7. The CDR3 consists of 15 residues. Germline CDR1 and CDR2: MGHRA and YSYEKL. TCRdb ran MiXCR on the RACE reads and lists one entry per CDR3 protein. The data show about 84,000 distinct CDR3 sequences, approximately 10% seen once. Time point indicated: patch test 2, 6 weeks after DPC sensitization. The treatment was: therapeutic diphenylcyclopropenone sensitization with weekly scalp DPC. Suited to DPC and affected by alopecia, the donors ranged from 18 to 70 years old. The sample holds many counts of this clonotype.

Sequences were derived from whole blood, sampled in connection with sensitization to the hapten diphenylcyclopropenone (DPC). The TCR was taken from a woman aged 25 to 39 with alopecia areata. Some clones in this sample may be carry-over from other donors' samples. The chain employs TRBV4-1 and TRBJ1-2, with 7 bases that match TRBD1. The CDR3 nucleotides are TGCGCCAGCAGCCAAGAACCAAGCAGGGGGAATGGCTACACCTTC. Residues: CASSQEPSRGNGYTF.